This T cell receptor (beta chain) came from a study of blood T cell repertoires in COVID-19. The CDR3 has 14 amino acids. Unmatched junction bases numbered 9, after V lost 7 bases and J lost 7 bases. Germline V gene sequence: CDR1 MDHEN, CDR2 SYDVKM. Only a few counts were recorded for this clone. Authors' processing steps: Reference gene primer amplification yielded estimated nucleated cell counts. Sequencing used immunoSEQ multiplex PCR; TCRdb keeps in-frame clones, though not all of them. The D gene and trimming were derived from the DNA, and the V and J assignments and clone size from that table. The table has approximately 180,000 clones, around four fifths seen once.

The sequence was obtained from a woman aged 40 to 50 with COVID-19, enrolled during active disease. J is TRBJ2-1 and V is TRBV28, with TRBD1 identical over 8 bases. The sample taken for sequencing was peripheral blood. The CDR3 spells CASMGAGGPNEQFF. CDR3 sequence (DNA): TGTGCCAGCATGGGGGCAGGGGGCCCGAATGAGCAGTTCTTC.